This TCR beta chain was documented in a study of cytomegalovirus exposure and HLA in healthy donors (dated by TCRdb to the late 2010s). Study-wide context: In an earlier analysis of 550 to 750 of the donors, 250 to 350 Gb of sequence data and 90 million to 130 million unique TCR beta sequences from 180 million or so T cells were reported. The later analysis used no new phenotypic data to find candidate immune exposures, relying instead on TCR beta sequences and their occurrence across donors. Every repertoire in the discovery cohort had been generated on one and the same sequencing platform. Among about 400 genotyped donors of the cohort, an average of approximately 240,000 unique TCR beta nucleotide sequences was sequenced per donor, of which roughly 18% were non-productive. Five DR-DQ haplotypes were treated as single units for association and clustering because of strong linkage in the cohort. Using immunosequencing, the study profiled T cell repertoires from roughly 650 subjects and related those repertoires to cytomegalovirus serostatus. An early release covering approximately 600 HLA-typed donors comprised 300 to 350 gigabases of sequencing data and 85 million to 100 million unique TCR sequences. Typing coverage differed by locus: A, B, C, DRB1 and DQB1 were typed in roughly 620-630 donors, DQA1 in about 500, DPA1 in some 600, and DPB1 in around 490. In addition to the first cohort of 650 to 800 subjects, a separate validation cohort of 130 or so different subjects was used. An earlier analysis of around 580 of the donors used high-throughput TCR beta sequencing to judge whether each TCR beta V gene segment behaved as functional or pseudogenic. Class I and class II HLA loci were covered by the typing at four-digit resolution. High-throughput TCR immunosequencing, statistical association of individual TCRs with disease status, and machine learning were combined to predict cytomegalovirus infection status. Donor age, sex, ethnicity and CMV serostatus were compiled together with the repertoire data. Among the roughly 390 genotyped donors, around 81% belonged to the genetic ancestry cluster associated with self-reported Caucasian donors. A later genetic analysis took genome-wide SNP genotypes for about 55% of the 666 donors and used that subset as a discovery cohort. The aim of the study was to test whether cataloging public T cell receptors could identify signatures of past pathogen exposure. A later analysis re-analyzed previously published TCR beta repertoires from 600 to 850 donors and added high-resolution HLA genotyping to study TCR occurrence patterns. What the authors observed across the whole study: Because HLA typing was missing for some donors at each locus, association tests included only the typed subset. In a later analysis, the rate of TCR association differed among HLA loci, with DRB1 alleles having the most associated TCRs and HLA-C alleles having the fewest. According to a later analysis, most CMV-associated TCR beta chains appeared to be HLA-restricted, and the HLA associations seemed to be driven largely by CMV exposure. According to a later genetic analysis, donors in an Asian-associated ancestry cluster had fewer N-insertions in productive TCRs than the approximately 710-donor mean. According to a later analysis, parvovirus B19, influenza, CMV and Epstein-Barr virus appeared linked to several top co-occurrence clusters. A cluster of highly shared sequence variants was judged likely to represent a technical artifact of the sequencing pipeline. A later analysis associated roughly 17,000 TCR beta sequences with specific HLA alleles at a false discovery rate of 0.05. The study gave a list of about 170 TCR beta chains associated with cytomegalovirus. According to the authors, the approach could potentially be generalized to other disease states and immunological phenotypes. CMV serostatus was the only immune exposure information available for the cohort. The classifier was reported to diagnose cytomegalovirus status with high specificity and sensitivity in both the original cohort and the validation cohort. The presence/absence analyses assumed that sequencing depth was roughly uniform across donors, and that assumption may not be true. Some IMGT-functional V segments, including TRBV6-2 and TRBV6-3, could not be distinguished by the 87-base-pair reads and were therefore excluded. A further reported finding was that TCR beta sequences accurately predicted the HLA-A and HLA-B alleles for most subjects in the first cohort. Most TCR sequences were seen in very few donors, while some public TCRs were found in many individuals. Three of the identified cytomegalovirus-associated TCR beta chains were confirmed in vitro to be specific for cytomegalovirus antigens. In an earlier analysis of about 550 of the donors, most TCR beta V segments were observed in productive rearrangements about 87% or about 30% of the time, broadly matching IMGT annotations. Because counts were too low, 15 to 20 rarely observed V segments, including chromosome 9 orphons, were excluded from the earlier analysis of some 590 of the donors. Correlated functional status among segregating V segments might be attributable to linkage disequilibrium, but an unknown experimental factor could not be ruled out. When HLA alleles, especially DR and DQ, strongly co-occurred, TCR associations were difficult to assign to individual alleles. This cohort had only TCR beta chains sequenced, and the lack of alpha or paired-chain data limited which features could be detected. In a later analysis, HLA-associated TCR beta chains were found to be more clonally expanded and to have lower generation probabilities than equally common non-associated chains. V-gene and J-gene trimming of TCR beta chains was associated with a missense DCLRE1C variant in a later genetic analysis, and the association was replicated in an independent cohort.

To note about this clone: Its antigen remains undetermined. An end of the junction differs from the germline gene, which may be a read error. This CDR3 is also generated by other DNA sequences in the sample.

Per the germline V gene, MDHEN is the CDR1 and SYDVKM is the CDR2. Including cysteine and phenylalanine, the CDR3 has 15 amino acids. Of all the DNA, just the CDR3 is kept, 45 bases in frame from base 1. The cohort consisted of approximately 690 healthy bone marrow donors. All cohort members were sampled while nominally healthy, although unrecorded immune exposures were likely present. The donor was CMV seropositive and belonged to the group of more than 250 seropositive cohort members. Every donor gave a peripheral blood sample, and the peripheral blood mononuclear cells from that sample were used for TCR beta sequencing. Genomic DNA was extracted from the blood cell samples with the Qiagen DNeasy Blood Extraction Kit. Preparation of the library involved the immunoSEQ multiplex PCR assay. The multiplex PCR relied on a mix of 60 forward primers for TCR Vbeta segments and 13 reverse primers for TCR Jbeta segments. A multiplex PCR assay on genomic DNA amplified the CDR3 region of rearranged TCR beta genes. Amplified TCR beta libraries were sequenced as 87-base-pair reads on the Illumina HiSeq System. The study's own analysis went as follows. In a later analysis, some 80 million unique TCR beta chains were counted across the roughly 700 repertoires, and approximately 9.9 million of these chains were shared by at least two donors. A nearest-neighbor algorithm error-corrected the raw reads and collapsed the reads into unique sequences, merging closely related sequences to remove PCR and sequencing errors. V, D and J gene segments were assigned by aligning CDR3 sequences to IMGT reference sequences. For a sequence to be retained, a match of at least six nucleotides to both a V gene segment and a J gene segment was required. Rearrangements were classified as productive when the CDR3 lacked stop codons and remained in frame with V and J, and all other rearrangements were classified as non-productive. CDR3 was defined by IMGT convention, running from the second conserved V-encoded cysteine to the conserved J-encoded phenylalanine. The earlier analysis of about 610 of the donors excluded any sequence lacking an unambiguous match to a single V gene segment. In an earlier analysis of a few hundred of the donors, a V segment was called functional when productive rearrangements were above 56.7%, and segregating when the standard deviation between donors exceeded 5%. To diagnose cytomegalovirus status from the catalog of TCR beta chain sequences, a statistical classification framework was built. V and J gene assignment, in a later analysis, came from comparing TCR nucleotide sequences with IMGT/GENE-DB human TR gene sequences. A later analysis assigned CDR3 sequences and most-parsimonious VDJ recombination scenarios with the TCRdist pipeline. A later analysis defined each TCR beta chain by its CDR3 amino acid sequence plus V-gene family, and excluded reads lacking a unique V-gene family. In a later analysis, approximately 640 highly shared, low-generation-probability nucleotide sequences were removed to address suspected cross-contamination and a sequencing artifact. For each public chain, a later analysis derived a clonal expansion index from normalized ranks of inferred template counts within each repertoire. Generation probabilities in a later analysis came from a VDJ recombination model fitted to out-of-frame rearrangements, and those results were checked against IGoR. A later analysis scored TCR-TCR, TCR-HLA and TCR-CMV co-occurrence with hypergeometric tests, applying a repertoire-size bias correction to TCR pairs. A later analysis estimated false discovery rates by permuting HLA or CMV assignments 20 times. In a later analysis, co-occurring TCRs were grouped using DBSCAN, and TCRdist sequence similarity was added for clustering within HLA-allele-positive subsets. For co-occurrence clustering, repertoires with fewer than 30,000 or more than 120,000 public chains were excluded, along with roughly five repertoires with anomalous nucleotide sharing. Here the immuneACCESS table is served through TCRdb, limited to in-frame sequences with V and J called. Missing clones are a known gap in these copies; in checked studies unresolved V genes cover under half, and the rest lacks a known reason. For V, J and clone size, that table is used; D and trimming come from the DNA. Recorded for this sample are 95,000 to 150,000 clones; around 66% of them occurred a single time. The ten largest clonotypes hold about 8.3% of the sample.

Sequencing was performed on PBMCs. The sequence came from a woman between 40 and 50 years old in good health and CMV-seropositive. In this chain, TRBV28 is recombined with TRBJ2-1; TRBD2 is perhaps the D gene, given 5 matching bases. The CDR3 region reads CASSSPGLPGNEQFF. The DNA reads as follows: TGTGCTAGCAGTTCTCCCGGGTTACCGGGGAATGAGCAGTTCTTC.